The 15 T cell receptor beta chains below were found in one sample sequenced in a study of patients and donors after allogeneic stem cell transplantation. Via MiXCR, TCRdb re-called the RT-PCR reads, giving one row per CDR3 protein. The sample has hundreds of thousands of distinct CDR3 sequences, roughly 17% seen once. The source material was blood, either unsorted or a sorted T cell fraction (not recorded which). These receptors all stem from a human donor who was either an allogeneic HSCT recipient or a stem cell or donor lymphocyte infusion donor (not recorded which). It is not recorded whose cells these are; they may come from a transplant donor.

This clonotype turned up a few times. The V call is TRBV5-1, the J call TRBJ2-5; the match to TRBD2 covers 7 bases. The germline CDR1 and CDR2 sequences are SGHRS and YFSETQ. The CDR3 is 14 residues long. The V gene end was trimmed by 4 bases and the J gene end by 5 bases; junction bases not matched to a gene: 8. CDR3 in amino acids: CASSLSGVGETQYF. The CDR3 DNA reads TGCGCCAGCAGCCTCAGCGGGGTCGGTGAGACCCAGTACTTC.

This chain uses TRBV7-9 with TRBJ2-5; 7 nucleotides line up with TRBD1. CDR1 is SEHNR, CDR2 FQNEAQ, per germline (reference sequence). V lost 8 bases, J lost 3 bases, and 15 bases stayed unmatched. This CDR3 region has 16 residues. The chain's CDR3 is CASSELLGGAKETQYF. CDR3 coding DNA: TGTGCCAGCTCCGAATTGTTAGGGGGCGCGAAAGAGACCCAGTACTTC.

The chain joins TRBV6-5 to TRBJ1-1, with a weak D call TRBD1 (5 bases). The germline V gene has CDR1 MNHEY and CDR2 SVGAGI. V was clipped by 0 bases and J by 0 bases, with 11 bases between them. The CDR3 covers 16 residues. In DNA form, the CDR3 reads TGTGCCAGCAGTTACTCCTATACAGGTTTGAACACTGAAGCTTTCTTT. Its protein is CASSYSYTGLNTEAFF.

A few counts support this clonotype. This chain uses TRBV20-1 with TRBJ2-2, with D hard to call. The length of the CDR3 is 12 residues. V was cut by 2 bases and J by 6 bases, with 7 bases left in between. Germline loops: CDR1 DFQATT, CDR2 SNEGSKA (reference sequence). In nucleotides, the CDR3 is TGCAGTGCTAGAAAATGGGCCGGGGAGCTGTTTTTT. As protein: CSARKWAGELFF.

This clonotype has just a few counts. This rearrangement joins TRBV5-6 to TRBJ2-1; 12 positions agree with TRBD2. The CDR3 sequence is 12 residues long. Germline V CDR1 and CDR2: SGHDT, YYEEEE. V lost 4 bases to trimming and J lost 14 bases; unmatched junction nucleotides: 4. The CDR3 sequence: CASSPGLAGEFF. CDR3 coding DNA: TGTGCCAGCAGCCCGGGACTAGCGGGTGAGTTCTTC.

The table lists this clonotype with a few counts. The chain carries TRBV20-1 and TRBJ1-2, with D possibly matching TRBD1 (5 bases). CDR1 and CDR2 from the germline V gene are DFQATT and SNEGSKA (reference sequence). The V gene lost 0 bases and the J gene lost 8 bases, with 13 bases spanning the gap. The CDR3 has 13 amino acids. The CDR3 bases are TGCAGTGCTAGAGATTGGCAGGGCGAGGGCTACACCTTC. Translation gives CSARDWQGEGYTF.

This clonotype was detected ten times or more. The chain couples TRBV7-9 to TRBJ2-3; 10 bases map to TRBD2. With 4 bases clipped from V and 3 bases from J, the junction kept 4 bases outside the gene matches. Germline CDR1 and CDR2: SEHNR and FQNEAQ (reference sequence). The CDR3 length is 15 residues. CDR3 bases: TGTGCCAGCAGCTCGCTAGCGGGAGAAACAGATACGCAGTATTTT. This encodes CASSSLAGETDTQYF.

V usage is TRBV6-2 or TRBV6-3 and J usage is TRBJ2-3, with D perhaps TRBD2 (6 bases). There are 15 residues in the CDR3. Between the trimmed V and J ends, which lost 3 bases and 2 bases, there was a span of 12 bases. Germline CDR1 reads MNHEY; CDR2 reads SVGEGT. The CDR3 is CASSYRASATDTQYF. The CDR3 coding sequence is TGTGCCAGCAGTTATAGGGCTAGCGCCACAGATACGCAGTATTTT.

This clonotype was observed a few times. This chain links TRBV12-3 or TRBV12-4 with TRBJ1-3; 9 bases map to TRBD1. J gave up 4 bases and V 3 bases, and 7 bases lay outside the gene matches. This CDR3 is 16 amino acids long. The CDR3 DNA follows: TGTGCCAGCAGTTTCGGGACAGGGCCGCTCGGAAACACCATATATTTT. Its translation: CASSFGTGPLGNTIYF.

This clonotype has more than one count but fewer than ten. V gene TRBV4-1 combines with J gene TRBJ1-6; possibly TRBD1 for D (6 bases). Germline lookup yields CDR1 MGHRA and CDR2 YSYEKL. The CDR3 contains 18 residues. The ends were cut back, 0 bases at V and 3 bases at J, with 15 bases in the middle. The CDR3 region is CASSQERGQKLYNSPLHF. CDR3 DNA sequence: TGCGCCAGCAGCCAAGAAAGGGGACAAAAACTCTATAATTCACCCCTCCACTTT.

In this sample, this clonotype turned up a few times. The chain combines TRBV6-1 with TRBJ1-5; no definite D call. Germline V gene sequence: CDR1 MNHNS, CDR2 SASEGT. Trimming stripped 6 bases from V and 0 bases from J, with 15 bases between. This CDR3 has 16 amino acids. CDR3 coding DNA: TGTGCCAGCAGCAAACCGACCCCCTATAGCAATCAGCCCCAGCATTTT. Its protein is CASSKPTPYSNQPQHF.

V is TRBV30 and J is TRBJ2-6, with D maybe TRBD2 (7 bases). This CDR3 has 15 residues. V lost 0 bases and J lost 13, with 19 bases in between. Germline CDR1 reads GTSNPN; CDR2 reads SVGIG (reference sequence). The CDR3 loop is CAWSVVGGAPGVLTF. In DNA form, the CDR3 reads TGTGCCTGGAGTGTAGTAGGGGGGGCCCCCGGGGTCCTGACTTTC.

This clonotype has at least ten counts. CDR3 bases: TGTGCCAGCAGCTTAGGAGCAGGGGGACTCTTTTACGAGCAGTACTTC. Protein product: CASSLGAGGLFYEQYF. V gene TRBV7-8 combines with J gene TRBJ2-7; TRBD1 is a possible D gene (7 bases). Germline V gene data show CDR1 as SGHVS and CDR2 as FQNEAQ. This CDR3 is built from 16 residues. V was clipped by 1 base and J by 4 bases, with 17 bases between them.

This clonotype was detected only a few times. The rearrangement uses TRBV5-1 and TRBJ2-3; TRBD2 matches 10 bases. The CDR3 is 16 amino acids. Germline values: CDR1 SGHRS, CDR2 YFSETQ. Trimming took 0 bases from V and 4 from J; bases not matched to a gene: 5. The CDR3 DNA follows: TGCGCCAGCAGCTTGGGTAGCGGGAGGAAAGCAGATACGCAGTATTTT. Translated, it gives CASSLGSGRKADTQYF.

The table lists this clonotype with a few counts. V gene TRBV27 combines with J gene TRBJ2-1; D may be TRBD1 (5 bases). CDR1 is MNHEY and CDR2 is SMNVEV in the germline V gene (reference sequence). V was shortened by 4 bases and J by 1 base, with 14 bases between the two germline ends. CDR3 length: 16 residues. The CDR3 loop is CASSYWAGLSYNEQFF. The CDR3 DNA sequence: TGTGCCAGCAGTTACTGGGCAGGGTTATCCTACAATGAGCAGTTCTTC.